This T cell receptor (beta chain) stems from a study of PD-L1 blockade in urothelial cancer. Comment on this clone: At one boundary the junction diverges from the germline segment, which might be a read error.

Sample time point: peripheral blood 6 weeks after treatment start. Clones were read by immunoSEQ multiplex PCR, and TCRdb kept only the in-frame ones, dropping some. Here the sample spans under 70,000 clones, almost 90% being singletons. This CDR3 is 14 amino acids long. Germline loops: CDR1 SSHAT, CDR2 FNYEAQ (reference sequence). This sample comprised PBMCs, obtained around atezolizumab (anti-PD-L1) treatment. J is TRBJ1-1 and V is TRBV7-7, with D perhaps matching TRBD1 (6 bases). The sequence was collected from a man aged 55 to 70 with urothelial cancer. CDR3 in DNA: TGTGCTAGCAGCCCCCAGGGGATGAACACTGAAGCTTTCTTT. This gives the protein CASSPQGMNTEAFF.